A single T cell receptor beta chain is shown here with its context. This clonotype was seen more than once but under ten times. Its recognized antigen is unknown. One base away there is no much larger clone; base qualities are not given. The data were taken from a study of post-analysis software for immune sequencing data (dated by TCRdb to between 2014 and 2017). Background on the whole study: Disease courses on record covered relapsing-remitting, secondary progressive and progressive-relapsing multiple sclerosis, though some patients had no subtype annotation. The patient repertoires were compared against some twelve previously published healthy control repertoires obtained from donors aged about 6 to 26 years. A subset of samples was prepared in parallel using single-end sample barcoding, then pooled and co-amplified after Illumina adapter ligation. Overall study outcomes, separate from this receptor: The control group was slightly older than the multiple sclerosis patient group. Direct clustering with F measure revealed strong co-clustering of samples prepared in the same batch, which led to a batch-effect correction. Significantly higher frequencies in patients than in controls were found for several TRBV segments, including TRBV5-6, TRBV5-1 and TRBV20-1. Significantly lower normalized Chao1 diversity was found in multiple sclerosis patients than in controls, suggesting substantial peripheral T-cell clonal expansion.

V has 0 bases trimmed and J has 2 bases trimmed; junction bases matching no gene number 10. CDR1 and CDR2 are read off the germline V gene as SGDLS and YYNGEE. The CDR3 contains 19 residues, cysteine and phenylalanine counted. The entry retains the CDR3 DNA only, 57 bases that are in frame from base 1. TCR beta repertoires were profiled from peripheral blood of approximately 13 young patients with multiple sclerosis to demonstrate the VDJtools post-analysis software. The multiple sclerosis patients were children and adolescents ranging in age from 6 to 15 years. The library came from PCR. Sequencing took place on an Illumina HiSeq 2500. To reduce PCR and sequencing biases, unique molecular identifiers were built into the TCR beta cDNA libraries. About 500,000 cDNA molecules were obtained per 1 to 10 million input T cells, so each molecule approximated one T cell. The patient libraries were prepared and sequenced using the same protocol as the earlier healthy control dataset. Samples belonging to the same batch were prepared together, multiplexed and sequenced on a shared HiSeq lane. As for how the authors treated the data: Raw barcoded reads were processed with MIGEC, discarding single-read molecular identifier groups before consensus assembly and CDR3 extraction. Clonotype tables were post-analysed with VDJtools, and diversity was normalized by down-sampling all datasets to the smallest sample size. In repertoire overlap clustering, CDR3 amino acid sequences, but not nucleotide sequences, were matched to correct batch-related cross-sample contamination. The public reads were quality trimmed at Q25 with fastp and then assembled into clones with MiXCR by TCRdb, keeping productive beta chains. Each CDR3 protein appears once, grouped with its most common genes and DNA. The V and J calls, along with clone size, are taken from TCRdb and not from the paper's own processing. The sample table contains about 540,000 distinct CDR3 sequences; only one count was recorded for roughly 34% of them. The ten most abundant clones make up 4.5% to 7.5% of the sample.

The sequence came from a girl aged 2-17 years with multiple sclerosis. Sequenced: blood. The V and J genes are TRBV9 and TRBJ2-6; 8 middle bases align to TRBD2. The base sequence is TGTGCCAGCAGCGTAGCCGGGACTAGAGCAACTCCTGGGGCCAACGTCCTGACTTTC. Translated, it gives CASSVAGTRATPGANVLTF.